These T cell receptor beta chains were read from a single sample in a study of shared clonotypes between healthy human individuals. Using immunoSEQ multiplex PCR, the repertoire was profiled, and TCRdb retains in-frame clones only, with some absent. Of roughly 570,000 clones listed, roughly 98% were seen once; the top ten hold 0.3%. The sequenced sample consisted of naive CD8+ T cells sorted from blood. The source is a man aged 30-40 years in good health. CDR3s include the opening cysteine and the closing phenylalanine or tryptophan. A D gene is named only where the DNA matches it firmly.

>TRBV6-5|TRBJ1-1|TRBD1
CASSYGQGGTEAFF
TGTGCCAGCAGTTACGGCCAGGGGGGCACTGAAGCTTTCTTT
>TRBV15|TRBJ1-1|TRBD1
CATSRDRGGNTEAFF
TGTGCCACCAGCAGGGACAGGGGTGGGAACACTGAAGCTTTCTTT
>TRBV6-5|TRBJ2-4|TRBD2
CASSPPSGGENIQYF
TGTGCCAGCAGTCCCCCTTCGGGAGGGGAGAACATTCAGTACTTC
>TRBV7-8|TRBJ2-1|.
CASSSPTRPKDNEQFF
TGTGCCAGCAGCTCGCCGACCCGGCCCAAGGACAATGAGCAGTTCTTC
>TRBV13|TRBJ2-5|TRBD2
CASSSTGLAGDGETQYF
TGTGCCAGCAGCTCCACGGGACTAGCGGGAGATGGGGAGACCCAGTACTTC
>TRBV11-3|TRBJ2-1|TRBD2
CASSPGLAGYNEQFF
TGTGCCAGCAGCCCGGGACTAGCGGGATACAATGAGCAGTTCTTC
>TRBV5-6|TRBJ1-2|TRBD1
CASSLRGLDGYTF
TGTGCCAGCAGCCTGAGGGGGCTGGATGGCTACACCTTC
>TRBV2|TRBJ1-1|TRBD1
CATPLTGGEAFF
TGTGCCACACCATTGACAGGGGGCGAGGCTTTCTTT
>TRBV4-1|TRBJ2-7|TRBD2
CASSQFAPGTSGGEQYF
TGCGCCAGCAGCCAATTTGCCCCCGGGACTAGCGGTGGAGAGCAGTACTTC
>TRBV28|TRBJ1-2|.
CASSISSFHYGYTF
TGTGCCAGCAGTATTTCCTCCTTCCATTATGGCTACACCTTC
>TRBV10-3|TRBJ2-7|TRBD1
CASTPGTGSSYEQYF
TGTGCCTCGACCCCCGGGACAGGTAGCTCCTACGAGCAGTACTTC
>TRBV5-1|TRBJ2-3|.
CASSDRRGDTQYF
TGCGCCAGCAGCGATAGAAGGGGAGATACGCAGTATTTT
>TRBV5-4|TRBJ2-5|.
CASSLEVGRQETQYF
TGTGCCAGCAGCTTGGAAGTTGGACGGCAAGAGACCCAGTACTTC
>TRBV5-4|TRBJ2-1|TRBD2
CASSLWTSDNEQFF
TGTGCCAGCAGCTTGTGGACTAGCGACAATGAGCAGTTCTTC
>TRBV10-1|TRBJ1-1|.
CASSESMANTEAFF
TGCGCCAGCAGTGAGTCGATGGCGAACACTGAAGCTTTCTTT
>TRBV12-2|TRBJ1-1|.
CASRFRKQGRGTEAFF
TGTGCAAGTCGCTTCCGGAAGCAGGGGCGCGGCACTGAAGCTTTCTTT
>TRBV7-9|TRBJ1-2|TRBD1
CASSSTTGGANGYTF
TGTGCCAGCAGCTCAACCACAGGGGGCGCGAATGGCTACACCTTC
>TRBV27|TRBJ2-7|.
CASSLSVDPLVEQYF
TGTGCCAGCAGTTTATCAGTTGACCCCCTCGTCGAGCAGTACTTC
>TRBV7-9|TRBJ2-7|TRBD1
CASSLSDRGPSYEQYF
TGTGCCAGCAGCTTAAGTGACAGGGGGCCCTCCTACGAGCAGTACTTC
>TRBV5-1|TRBJ2-7|.
CASRGDTTYEQYF
TGCGCCAGCAGGGGGGACACGACCTACGAGCAGTACTTC
>TRBV5-8|TRBJ2-7|TRBD1
CASSSPRDRRTYEQYF
TGTGCCAGCAGCTCACCCCGGGACAGGCGGACCTACGAGCAGTACTTC
>TRBV4-1|TRBJ2-5|.
CASSQVRTAETQYF
TGCGCCAGCAGCCAAGTCAGGACTGCAGAGACCCAGTACTTC
>TRBV11-2|TRBJ2-7|.
CASSLAPEAYEQYF
TGTGCCAGCAGCTTAGCCCCCGAAGCCTACGAGCAGTACTTC
>TRBV4-3|TRBJ2-7|.
CASSQFQGYEQYF
TGCGCCAGCAGCCAATTTCAGGGGTACGAGCAGTACTTC
>TRBV7-9|TRBJ2-5|TRBD2
CASSQAAAGLAQETQYF
TGTGCCAGCAGCCAGGCCGCGGCTGGACTAGCGCAAGAGACCCAGTACTTC
>TRBV11-2|TRBJ2-1|TRBD2
CASSPLSGLVGQFF
TGTGCCAGCAGCCCATTGTCGGGACTAGTAGGGCAGTTCTTC
>TRBV9|TRBJ2-1|TRBD2
CASSSGEGTYNEQFF
TGTGCCAGCAGCTCGGGGGAGGGTACCTACAATGAGCAGTTCTTC
>TRBV7-9|TRBJ2-1|.
CASSATGRSYNEQFF
TGTGCCAGCAGCGCCACGGGCCGCTCCTACAATGAGCAGTTCTTC
>TRBV4-1|TRBJ2-7|.
CASSQDYPYEQYF
TGCGCCAGCAGCCAAGATTATCCCTACGAGCAGTACTTC
>TRBV7-9|TRBJ1-2|.
CASSSPSSTGGYTF
TGTGCCAGCAGCTCGCCGTCTTCGACGGGGGGCTACACCTTC
>TRBV20-1|TRBJ2-7|.
CSARDHHEQYF
TGCAGTGCTAGAGATCACCACGAGCAGTACTTC
>TRBV13|TRBJ2-2|.
CASSITWGDTGELFF
TGTGCCAGCAGCATCACCTGGGGGGACACCGGGGAGCTGTTTTTT
>TRBV14|TRBJ2-1|TRBD1
CASSTTGATYNEQFF
TGTGCCAGCAGCACTACAGGGGCAACCTACAATGAGCAGTTCTTC
>TRBV29-1|TRBJ1-2|.
CSVEDRGYGYTF
TGCAGCGTTGAAGATCGTGGCTATGGCTACACCTTC
>TRBV6-5|TRBJ2-3|.
CASSPTGSTDTQYF
TGTGCCAGCAGCCCCACGGGAAGCACAGATACGCAGTATTTT
>TRBV6-5|TRBJ2-1|.
CASSYPGRYEQFF
TGTGCCAGCAGTTACCCGGGGCGGTATGAGCAGTTCTTC
>TRBV7-6|TRBJ1-5|TRBD1
CASSRGQGGYSLNQPQHF
TGTGCCAGCAGCCGGGGACAGGGGGGCTATTCTCTCAATCAGCCCCAGCATTTT
>TRBV29-1|TRBJ2-5|.
CSAQRETQYF
TGCAGCGCCCAACGGGAGACCCAGTACTTC
>TRBV6-5|TRBJ2-7|TRBD1
CASSYSGQESEQYF
TGTGCCAGCAGTTACTCCGGACAGGAAAGCGAGCAGTACTTC
>TRBV29-1|TRBJ2-3|TRBD2
CSVEEGASGFTDTQYF
TGCAGCGTTGAAGAAGGGGCTAGCGGGTTCACAGATACGCAGTATTTT
>TRBV11-2|TRBJ2-7|TRBD1
CASSLSVGDSSYEQYF
TGTGCCAGCAGCTTAAGTGTAGGGGACAGCTCCTACGAGCAGTACTTC
>TRBV5-7|TRBJ2-5|TRBD1
CASSYRGLQETQYF
TGTGCCAGCAGCTACAGGGGGCTCCAAGAGACCCAGTACTTC
>TRBV18|TRBJ2-7|TRBD2
CASSPGSSGTWEQYF
TGTGCCAGCTCACCCGGTTCTAGCGGGACTTGGGAGCAGTACTTC